What follows is one TCR beta chain and its context. What this receptor recognizes is not known. Base-call qualities are not available, and no considerably larger clone is one nucleotide away. The library was produced with the immunoSEQ multiplex PCR assay. For most patients, genomic DNA was isolated using the Qiagen DNeasy Blood and Tissue Kit and was shipped frozen to Adaptive Biotechnologies for TCR sequencing. For most patients, genomic DNA was subjected to high-throughput TCR-beta CDR3 sequencing by Adaptive Biotechnologies. On the authors' methods: TCR sequencing data for 18 patients were retrieved from Adaptive's ImmunoSEQ software; three other patients were processed with MiXCR and VDJtools. To correct CD4 versus CD8 sorting errors, any sequence found in both subsets at a frequency ratio below 5:1 was removed. CDR3 nucleotide sequences shared by donor and recipient were removed because the origin of these sequences could not be assigned. At least 2-fold expansion over unstimulated cells and a minimum CFSE-low frequency of 0.002% (template counts) or 0.001% (read counts) were required for clones to be classified as alloreactive. Mappable clones were those detected in sequenced pre-transplant spleen, lymph node, or MLR CFSE-low populations of the donor or recipient. The cumulative frequency of alloreactive clones was calculated as a percentage of all sequences, weighted by copy number. This immuneACCESS table, as held by TCRdb, lists in-frame sequences with V and J called but not all clones. Of the missing ones, under half trace to an unresolved V gene in checked studies; the others have no known cause. V and J calls and clone size are copied from that table; D and trimming were computed from the DNA. This sample lists tens of thousands of clones; roughly 91% were detected once. Of the sample, over 0.08% is held by the ten largest clones.

Measured from the cysteine to the phenylalanine, the CDR3 is 15 residues long. Only the CDR3 DNA is retained, 45 bases long and in frame from the first base. V loses 5 bases at its end and J loses 4 bases; junction bases beyond the gene matches: 8. Based on the germline V gene (reference sequence), the CDR1 and CDR2 sequences are SEHNR and FQNEAQ. Per the publication, the time point label means: cells obtained before transplantation from donor or recipient. CD3+CD4+ and CD3+CD8+ populations were FACS-sorted from unstimulated pre-transplant donor and recipient cells taken from spleen or lymph nodes. This sample was included in a study of graft-versus-host responses after intestinal transplantation (dated by TCRdb to the early 2020s). About the study as a whole: The transplants that recipients received were multivisceral, liver-intestinal, or isolated intestinal. All recipients received anti-thymocyte globulin induction followed by maintenance tacrolimus and steroids for approximately 3 years. Graft-versus-host and host-versus-graft alloreactive T cell clones were tracked in the graft, circulation and bone marrow after intestinal transplantation using bulk TCR-beta CDR3 sequencing. To identify alloreactive clones, pre-transplant mixed lymphocyte reaction products were sequenced and compared with unstimulated pre-transplant donor and recipient T cells. The cohort enrolled 20 to 30 intestinal transplant recipients including one retransplant, and 3 patients lacking pretransplant specimens were excluded. Donor T cell macrochimerism was defined as a peak of at least 4% donor T cells among recipient peripheral blood mononuclear cells. Rather than being sequenced by the commercial service, samples from three later patients were sequenced in-house on an Illumina MiSeq and processed with MiXCR. Overall results and qualifications from the work: GvH clones were detected in recipient bone marrow, and some appeared earlier in ileal mucosa or blood, consistent with an intestinal mucosal origin. Patients with donor T cell macrochimerism had high GvH to HvG T cell clonal ratios in their allografts. Peak levels of circulating GvH clones were associated with declines in HvG clones early after transplant. The conclusions were limited by the relatively low number and heterogeneity of the intestinal transplant patients.

The material was unstimulated CD4+ T cells sorted from spleen or lymph node cells, obtained before intestinal transplant. The sequence derives from a human donor who received an intestinal transplant. Rearrangement joined TRBV7-9 to TRBJ1-2, and 9 junctional nucleotides match TRBD1. The CDR3 region: CASSRQGGELYGYTF. The sequenced DNA is TGTGCCAGCAGCCGACAGGGGGGGGAACTCTATGGCTACACCTTC.